This entry features one TCR beta chain sequence. What it binds is unknown. The germline CDR1 and CDR2 sequences are GTSNPN and SVGIG (reference sequence). The CDR3 extends over 14 amino acids. Assay: immunoSEQ multiplex PCR; the TCRdb copy retains only in-frame clones and omits some. The sample holds 140,000 to 150,000 clones, approximately 91% seen once. This record belongs to a study of T cell responses to AZD1222 COVID-19 vaccine. The study, taken as a whole, reports: The peak T cell response came first, and repertoires were sampled only after it.

The rearrangement uses TRBV30 and TRBJ2-1; TRBD2 might be the D (6 bases). The sample was peripheral blood, taken 28 days after the second AZD1222 dose. The clonotype originates from an adult who received the AZD1222 COVID-19 vaccine. The CDR3 here is CAGGLGRGYNEQFF. The CDR3 coding sequence is TGTGCTGGAGGCCTGGGACGGGGGTACAATGAGCAGTTCTTC.